This T cell receptor beta chain was captured in a study of cytomegalovirus exposure and HLA in healthy donors. Germline assignment: CDR1 MNHEY and CDR2 SVGAGI. V was cut by 8 bases and J by 2 bases, with 15 bases left in between. The CDR3 consists of 14 residues. This clone was seen a handful of times. Antigen specificity is unknown. General study findings and limits: In a later analysis, CMV-associated beta chains were mostly HLA-associated, it appeared. Many donors carried some public TCRs, although rarity characterized most TCR sequences. In a later analysis, roughly 17,000 TCR beta sequences were associated with HLA alleles at 0.05 false discovery rate.

Vbeta (60) and Jbeta (13) primers were used in the PCR. Profiling relied on immunoSEQ multiplex PCR, and the TCRdb table lists in-frame clones only, not all of them. The sample consists of approximately 100,000 clones, more than 65% of them appearing once. Material for sequencing was PBMCs. This chain uses TRBV6-5 with TRBJ1-2, with TRBD1 as a possible D gene (5 bases). This receptor was obtained from a boy younger than 18 in good health and CMV-seronegative. The CDR3 sequence: CASVRGAGNYGYTF. The CDR3 DNA follows: TGTGCCAGCGTAAGGGGCGCTGGGAACTATGGCTACACCTTC.